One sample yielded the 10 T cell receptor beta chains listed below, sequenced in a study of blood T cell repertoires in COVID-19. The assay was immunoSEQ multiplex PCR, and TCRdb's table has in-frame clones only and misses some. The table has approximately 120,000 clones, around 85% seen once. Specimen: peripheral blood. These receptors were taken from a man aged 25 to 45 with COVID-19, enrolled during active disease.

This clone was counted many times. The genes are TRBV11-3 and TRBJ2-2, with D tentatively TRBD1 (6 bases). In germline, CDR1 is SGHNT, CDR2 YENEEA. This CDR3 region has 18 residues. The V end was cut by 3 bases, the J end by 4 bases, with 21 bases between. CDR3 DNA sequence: TGTGCCAGCAGCTTTGGGCTTGATGAGGGGGTCGGCACCGGGGAGCTGTTTTTT. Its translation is CASSFGLDEGVGTGELFF.

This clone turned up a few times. The CDR3 sequence: CASSHGTGRGKTEAFF. The CDR3 DNA reads TGTGCCAGCAGCCATGGGACAGGGAGGGGGAAGACTGAAGCTTTCTTT. The rearrangement joins TRBV6-2 or TRBV6-3 to TRBJ1-1; 9 positions match TRBD1. Per the germline V gene, CDR1 is MNHEY and CDR2 is SVGEGT. This CDR3 has 16 residues. Losses at the gene ends were 6 bases for V and 5 bases for J; bases not matched to a gene: 13.

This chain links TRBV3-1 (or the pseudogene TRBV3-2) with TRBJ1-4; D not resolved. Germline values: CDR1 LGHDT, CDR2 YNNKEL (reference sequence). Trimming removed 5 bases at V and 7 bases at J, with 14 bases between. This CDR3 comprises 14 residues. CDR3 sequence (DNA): TGTGCCAGCAGCAAATCCCTACGGAGTGAAAAACTGTTTTTT. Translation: CASSKSLRSEKLFF.

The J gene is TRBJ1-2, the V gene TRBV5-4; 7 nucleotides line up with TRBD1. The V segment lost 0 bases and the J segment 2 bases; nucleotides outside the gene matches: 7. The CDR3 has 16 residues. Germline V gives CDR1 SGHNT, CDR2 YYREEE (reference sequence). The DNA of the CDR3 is TGTGCCAGCAGCTTGGGTGATACAGGGGAAAACTATGGCTACACCTTC. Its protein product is CASSLGDTGENYGYTF.

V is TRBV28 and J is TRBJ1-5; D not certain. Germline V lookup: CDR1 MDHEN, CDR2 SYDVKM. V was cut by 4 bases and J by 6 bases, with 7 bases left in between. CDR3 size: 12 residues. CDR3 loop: CASSSLRQPQHF. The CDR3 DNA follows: TGTGCCAGCAGTTCCCTACGTCAGCCCCAGCATTTT.

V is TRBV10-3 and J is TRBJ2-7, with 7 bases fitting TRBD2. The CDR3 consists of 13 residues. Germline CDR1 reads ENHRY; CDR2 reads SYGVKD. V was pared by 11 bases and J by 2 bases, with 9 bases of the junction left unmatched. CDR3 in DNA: TGTGCCGTATCTTCTAGCGGCCCCTACGAGCAGTACTTC. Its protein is CAVSSSGPYEQYF.

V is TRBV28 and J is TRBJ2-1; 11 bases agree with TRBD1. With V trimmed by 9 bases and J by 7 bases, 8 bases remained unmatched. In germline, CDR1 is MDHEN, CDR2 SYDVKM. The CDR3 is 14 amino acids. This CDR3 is CASEDRGQKNEQFF. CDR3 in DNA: TGTGCCAGTGAGGACAGGGGGCAGAAAAATGAGCAGTTCTTC.

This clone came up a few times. In DNA, the CDR3 is TGTGCCAGCAGGGCAGACGACAGGGACAACTCCTACGAGCAGTACTTC. Its protein product is CASRADDRDNSYEQYF. This chain joins TRBV28 and TRBJ2-7, with TRBD1 matching 7 bases. Germline trimming cut 6 bases from V and 0 bases from J; bases unmatched to any gene: 11. CDR3 size: 16 residues. Per the germline V gene, CDR1 is MDHEN and CDR2 is SYDVKM. Looking up the rest from reference TRBV28 and TRBJ2-7 gives the full variable domain: DVKVTQSSRYLVKRTGEKVFLECVQDMDHENMFWYRQDPGLGLRLIYFSYDVKMKEKGDIPEGYSVSREKKERFSLILESASTNQTSMYLCASRADDRDNSYEQYFGPGTRLTVT.

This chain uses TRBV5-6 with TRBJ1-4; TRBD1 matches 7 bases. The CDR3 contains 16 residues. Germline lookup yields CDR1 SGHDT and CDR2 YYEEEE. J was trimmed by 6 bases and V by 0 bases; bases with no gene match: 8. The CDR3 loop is CASSLGTGLRDEKLFF. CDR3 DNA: TGTGCCAGCAGCTTGGGGACAGGCTTGAGGGATGAAAAACTGTTTTTT.

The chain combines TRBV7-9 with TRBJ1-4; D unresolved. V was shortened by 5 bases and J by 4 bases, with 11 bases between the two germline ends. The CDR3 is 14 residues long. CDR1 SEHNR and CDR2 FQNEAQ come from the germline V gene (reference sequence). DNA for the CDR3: TGTGCCAGCAGCCCCGCGGAAGTTAATGAAAAACTGTTTTTT. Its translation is CASSPAEVNEKLFF.